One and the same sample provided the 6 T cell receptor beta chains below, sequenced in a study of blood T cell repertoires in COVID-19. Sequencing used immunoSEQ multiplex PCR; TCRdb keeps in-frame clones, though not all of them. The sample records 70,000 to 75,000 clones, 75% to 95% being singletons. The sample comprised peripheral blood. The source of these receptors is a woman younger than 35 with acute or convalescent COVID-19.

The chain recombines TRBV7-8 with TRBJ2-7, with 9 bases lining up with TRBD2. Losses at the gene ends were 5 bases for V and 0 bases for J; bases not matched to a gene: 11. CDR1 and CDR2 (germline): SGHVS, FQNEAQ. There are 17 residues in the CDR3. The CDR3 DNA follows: TGTGCCAGCAGCCCAATCTTAGCGGGGGAGAGCTCCTACGAGCAGTACTTC. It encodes CASSPILAGESSYEQYF.

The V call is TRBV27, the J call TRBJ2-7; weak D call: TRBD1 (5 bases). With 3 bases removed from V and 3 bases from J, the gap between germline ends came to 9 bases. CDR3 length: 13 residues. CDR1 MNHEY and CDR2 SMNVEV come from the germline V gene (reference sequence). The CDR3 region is CASSLDTHYEQYF. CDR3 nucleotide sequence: TGTGCCAGCAGTTTGGACACTCACTACGAGCAGTACTTC.

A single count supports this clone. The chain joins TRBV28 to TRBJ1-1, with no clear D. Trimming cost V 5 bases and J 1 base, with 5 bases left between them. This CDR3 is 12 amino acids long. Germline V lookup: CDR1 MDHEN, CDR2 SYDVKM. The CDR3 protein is CASSPGNTEAFF. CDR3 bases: TGTGCCAGCAGTCCCGGGAACACTGAAGCTTTCTTT. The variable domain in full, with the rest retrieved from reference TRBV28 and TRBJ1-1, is DVKVTQSSRYLVKRTGEKVFLECVQDMDHENMFWYRQDPGLGLRLIYFSYDVKMKEKGDIPEGYSVSREKKERFSLILESASTNQTSMYLCASSPGNTEAFFGQGTRLTVV.

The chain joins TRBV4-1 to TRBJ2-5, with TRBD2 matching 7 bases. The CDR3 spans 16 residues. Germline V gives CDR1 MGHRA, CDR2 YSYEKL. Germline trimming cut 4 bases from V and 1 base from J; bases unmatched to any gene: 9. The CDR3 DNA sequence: TGCGCCAGCAGCCGAGTGGGGGGGGGTACCCAAGAGACCCAGTACTTC. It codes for CASSRVGGGTQETQYF.

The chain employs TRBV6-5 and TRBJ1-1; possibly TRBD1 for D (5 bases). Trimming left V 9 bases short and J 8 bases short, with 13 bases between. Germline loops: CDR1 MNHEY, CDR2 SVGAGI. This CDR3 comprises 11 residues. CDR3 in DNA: TGTGCCAGTCGACGGGGGGTAGAAGCTTTCTTT. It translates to CASRRGVEAFF.

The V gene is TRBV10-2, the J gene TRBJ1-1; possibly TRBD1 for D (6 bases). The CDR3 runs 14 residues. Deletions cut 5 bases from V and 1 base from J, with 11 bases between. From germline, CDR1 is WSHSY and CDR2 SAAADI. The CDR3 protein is CASSISTGNTEAFF. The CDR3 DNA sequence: TGCGCCAGCAGTATTTCGACAGGGAACACTGAAGCTTTCTTT.